Below, 28 T cell receptor beta chains from the same sample are listed, as sequenced in a study of blood T cell repertoires in COVID-19. This table comes from immunoSEQ multiplex PCR, and its TCRdb copy is limited to in-frame clones, with some not included. The sample lists some 260,000 clones; 82% were seen once. The sequenced material came from peripheral blood. Source of these receptors: a woman in her late teens or twenties with acute or convalescent COVID-19.

CDR3 DNA sequence: TGTGCCAGCAGTGAAGCGCCGCGCGGGAGGCAGAATGAGCAGTTCTTC. Its protein is CASSEAPRGRQNEQFF. V gene TRBV6-1 combines with J gene TRBJ2-1, with 8 bases matching TRBD2. CDR1 is MNHNS, CDR2 SASEGT, per germline. The CDR3 consists of 16 residues. J was trimmed by 7 bases and V by 0 bases; bases with no gene match: 8.

The rearrangement uses TRBV29-1 and TRBJ2-1; 7 nucleotides match TRBD2. V lost 0 bases, J lost 0 bases, and 5 bases stayed unmatched. Germline V gives CDR1 SQVTM, CDR2 ANQGSEA. The CDR3 contains 16 residues. The CDR3 region is CSVEDRRESSYNEQFF. In nucleotides, the CDR3 is TGCAGCGTTGAAGATCGGCGGGAGAGCTCCTACAATGAGCAGTTCTTC.

This sequence joins TRBV1 and TRBJ1-2. TRBV1 is a documented pseudogene. The CDR3 contains 13 residues. The CDR3 DNA follows: TGCACCAGCAGCCAAGATCGGGGCTATGGCTACACCTTC. Translation gives CTSSQDRGYGYTF.

V gene TRBV10-2 combines with J gene TRBJ2-7, with 9 bases fitting TRBD1. Germline V gene data show CDR1 as WSHSY and CDR2 as SAAADI. V lost 6 bases to trimming and J lost 4 bases; unmatched junction nucleotides: 7. There are 14 residues in the CDR3. CDR3 region: CASRTRDRVYEQYF. The CDR3 DNA sequence: TGCGCCAGCAGGACACGGGACAGGGTGTACGAGCAGTACTTC.

In its sample, this clone was seen a few times. The V call is TRBV5-1, the J call TRBJ1-2, with D perhaps matching TRBD1 (6 bases). V shed 5 bases and J shed 6 bases, with 11 bases lying between them. The CDR3 has 12 amino acids. Germline loops: CDR1 SGHRS, CDR2 YFSETQ. CDR3 nucleotides: TGCGCCAGCAGAGGGGGTCAGGATGGCTACACCTTC. Encoded protein: CASRGGQDGYTF.

The table lists this clone with a few counts. CDR3 protein: CASSQGWGRDTEAFF. In DNA form, the CDR3 reads TGCGCCAGCAGCCAAGGATGGGGGAGGGACACTGAAGCTTTCTTT. The V gene is TRBV4-1, the J gene TRBJ1-1, with D possibly TRBD1 on 5 matching bases. This CDR3 has 15 amino acids. CDR1 is MGHRA and CDR2 is YSYEKL in the germline V gene. V dropped 1 base and J dropped 3 bases, with 12 bases sitting between them.

V gene TRBV4-2 combines with J gene TRBJ2-1; 11 positions match TRBD2. CDR3 size: 17 residues. V shed 1 base and J 8 bases; nucleotides not matched to a gene: 10. From germline, CDR1 is LGHNA and CDR2 YNFKEQ. CDR3 region: CASSQATSGGPTDEQFF. The DNA of the CDR3 is TGTGCCAGCAGCCAAGCAACTAGCGGGGGACCCACGGATGAGCAGTTCTTC.

Only a few counts were recorded for this clone. CDR3 region: CATGQDLYEQYF. The DNA for the CDR3 is TGTGCCACTGGACAGGACCTCTACGAGCAGTACTTC. This chain uses TRBV11-2 with TRBJ2-7, with 7 bases fitting TRBD1. The germline CDR1 and CDR2 sequences are SGHAT and FQNNGV. With V trimmed by 10 bases and J by 3 bases, 6 bases remained unmatched. The CDR3 is made up of 12 amino acids.

The rearrangement links TRBV5-1 to TRBJ2-1; 9 positions match TRBD1. The CDR3 sequence is 15 residues long. Trimming removed 3 bases from V and 14 bases from J; junction bases left unmatched: 15. Germline assignment: CDR1 SGHRS and CDR2 YFSETQ. CDR3 nucleotides: TGCGCCAGCAGCTCGGGACAGGGTGGACGGGGGATCGAGTTCTTC. Encoded protein: CASSSGQGGRGIEFF.

CDR3 in DNA: TGTGCCAGCAGTTTAGTTACCATGGAGGGGATTACGGCGGGGCAGTACTTC. Its protein is CASSLVTMEGITAGQYF. This sequence joins TRBV27 and TRBJ2-7, with D possibly TRBD2 on 6 matching bases. The germline V gene encodes CDR1 MNHEY and CDR2 SMNVEV (reference sequence). Between the trimmed V and J ends, which lost 2 bases and 9 bases, there was a span of 26 bases. This CDR3 region has 17 residues.

The chain recombines TRBV28 with TRBJ1-4; 8 bases line up with TRBD1. The CDR3 has 15 amino acids. V was clipped by 4 bases and J by 8 bases; unmatched bases: 9. Germline lookup yields CDR1 MDHEN and CDR2 SYDVKM. The CDR3 reads CASSSLGQGGEKLFF. The CDR3 DNA is TGTGCCAGCAGTTCCCTCGGACAGGGCGGGGAAAAACTGTTTTTT.

The chain links TRBV4-3 to TRBJ2-2, with D tentatively TRBD2 (7 bases). This CDR3 is 19 amino acids long. Germline CDR1 is LGHNA and CDR2 is YSLEER. V was clipped by 2 bases and J by 0 bases, with 19 bases between them. Here the CDR3 DNA reads TGCGCCAGCAGCCAACGAGGGGGTCTAGCGGAAACGAACACCGGGGAGCTGTTTTTT. Protein sequence: CASSQRGGLAETNTGELFF.

CDR3 coding DNA: TGTGCCTGGAGTAGGGGACAGGGGTCCAGCTCCTACGAGCAGTACTTC. This encodes CAWSRGQGSSSYEQYF. This chain links TRBV30 with TRBJ2-7; TRBD1 aligns across 10 bases. The CDR3 length is 16 residues. CDR1 is GTSNPN and CDR2 is SVGIG in the germline V gene (reference sequence). Trimming cost V 2 bases and J 0 bases; bases outside gene matches: 7. The full variable domain, its missing parts supplied by reference TRBV30 and TRBJ2-7, is SQTIHQWPATLVQPVGSPLSLECTVEGTSNPNLYWYRQAAGRGLQLLFYSVGIGQISSEVPQNLSASRPQDRQFILSSKKLLLSDSGFYLCAWSRGQGSSSYEQYFGPGTRLTVT.

This chain links TRBV4-1 with TRBJ2-1; 14 bases match TRBD2. CDR1 MGHRA and CDR2 YSYEKL come from the germline V gene. The V segment lost 1 base and the J segment 5 bases; nucleotides outside the gene matches: 1. The CDR3 covers 16 residues. The CDR3 coding sequence is TGCGCCAGCAGCCAAGGGGGACTAGCGGGGGACAATGAGCAGTTCTTC. This translates into CASSQGGLAGDNEQFF.

The rearrangement uses TRBV6-2 or TRBV6-3 and TRBJ2-7; 7 bases fit TRBD2. Germline lookup yields CDR1 MNHEY and CDR2 SVGEGT. Trimming cost V 0 bases and J 7 bases; bases outside gene matches: 6. This CDR3 has 14 amino acids. CDR3 DNA: TGTGCCAGCAGTTACTCGGGGGGGACTGGGGAGCAGTACTTC. Its translation is CASSYSGGTGEQYF.

CDR3 sequence: CAWEMGQGAGEQYF. CDR3 in DNA: TGTGCCTGGGAAATGGGACAGGGGGCAGGTGAGCAGTACTTC. The chain recombines TRBV30 with TRBJ2-7, with 12 nucleotides matching TRBD1. The germline CDR1 and CDR2 sequences are GTSNPN and SVGIG (reference sequence). The junction had 9 bases not matched to a gene; V was cut back by 5 bases and J by 7 bases. The CDR3 is 14 amino acids.

The gene calls are TRBV9 and TRBJ1-4; D ambiguous. Germline lookup yields CDR1 SGDLS and CDR2 YYNGEE. This CDR3 contains 14 residues. Trimming removed 0 bases from V and 4 bases from J, with 7 bases in between. The CDR3 DNA reads as TGTGCCAGCAGCGTAGGTTATATTAATGAAAAACTGTTTTTT. Translation: CASSVGYINEKLFF.

The J gene is TRBJ2-7, the V gene TRBV30, with D perhaps matching TRBD2 (5 bases). Germline V gene lookup returns CDR1 GTSNPN and CDR2 SVGIG (reference sequence). The V end was cut by 0 bases, the J end by 0 bases, with 9 bases between. CDR3 length: 14 residues. The CDR3 nucleotides read TGTGCCTGGAGTGTGAGAAGCGGCTCCTACGAGCAGTACTTC. Amino acid sequence: CAWSVRSGSYEQYF.

The V call is TRBV3-1 (or the pseudogene TRBV3-2), the J call TRBJ1-2; D ambiguous. This CDR3 contains 13 residues. The germline V gene encodes CDR1 LGHDT and CDR2 YNNKEL (reference sequence). V dropped 0 bases and J dropped 5 bases, with 7 bases sitting between them. The DNA for the CDR3 is TGTGCCAGCAGCCAAGACCCCAGTTATGGCTACACCTTC. It specifies CASSQDPSYGYTF.

On this clone itself: The same CDR3 also results from other DNA sequences found in this sample. V is TRBV10-3 and J is TRBJ2-7, with 9 bases matching TRBD1. After removal of 6 bases from V and 1 base from J, the junction contained 1 base not matched to a gene. From germline, CDR1 is ENHRY and CDR2 SYGVKD. This CDR3 is built from 13 residues. As DNA, the CDR3 is TGTGCCATCAGGGACAGGGGATCCTACGAGCAGTACTTC. Protein product: CAIRDRGSYEQYF.

The chain employs TRBV28 and TRBJ1-5; no definite D call. V gave up 1 base and J gave up 0 bases, with 10 bases separating them. The germline gives CDR1 MDHEN, CDR2 SYDVKM. The length of the CDR3 is 16 residues. The chain's CDR3 is CASSLLRYYSNQPQHF. In nucleotides, the CDR3 is TGTGCCAGCAGTTTATTGCGATATTATAGCAATCAGCCCCAGCATTTT.

The gene calls are TRBV18 and TRBJ2-3, with a weak D call TRBD2 (6 bases). CDR3 size: 15 residues. V lost 0 bases, J lost 5 bases, and 12 bases lay in between. Germline CDR1 and CDR2: KGHSH and LQKENI. The chain's CDR3 is CASSPPSGSRDTQYF. DNA for the CDR3: TGTGCCAGCTCACCACCTTCCGGGAGTAGAGATACGCAGTATTTT. Full variable domain (remainder filled in from reference TRBV18 and TRBJ2-3): NAGVMQNPRHLVRRRGQEARLRCSPMKGHSHVYWYRQLPEEGLKFMVYLQKENIIDESGMPKERFSAEFPKEGPSILRIQQVVRGDSAAYFCASSPPSGSRDTQYFGPGTRLTVL.

CDR3: CASSPRDRGANEQYF. As DNA, the CDR3 is TGTGCCAGCAGCCCCCGTGACAGGGGAGCCAACGAGCAGTACTTC. The chain combines TRBV5-8 with TRBJ2-7; 8 bases align to TRBD1. The junction had 11 bases not matched to a gene; V was cut back by 4 bases and J by 5 bases. Germline values: CDR1 SGHTS, CDR2 YDEGEE. The CDR3 contains 15 residues.

J is TRBJ2-7 and V is TRBV18; weak D call: TRBD1 (5 bases). CDR3 length equals 13 residues. V lost 8 bases and J 2 bases, leaving 13 bases between the germline ends. CDR1 KGHSH and CDR2 LQKENI come from the germline V gene. This chain's CDR3 is CASPGRQPYEQYF. The CDR3 region has the DNA TGTGCCAGCCCAGGTCGACAGCCCTACGAGCAGTACTTC.

This clone has a single count. V usage is TRBV5-1 and J usage is TRBJ2-4; D gene unclear. The V and J ends lost 4 bases and 0 bases respectively, with 14 bases between them. Germline V gene lookup returns CDR1 SGHRS and CDR2 YFSETQ. This CDR3 is 16 amino acids long. The CDR3 bases are TGCGCCAGCAGCCCTGGGCCCGATATAGCCAAAAACATTCAGTACTTC. This sequence encodes CASSPGPDIAKNIQYF.

This clone was seen once. V is TRBV4-3 and J is TRBJ1-5; TRBD1 agrees at 11 bases. Losses at the gene ends were 0 bases for V and 8 bases for J; bases not matched to a gene: 6. CDR3 length: 16 residues. Germline V gene lookup returns CDR1 LGHNA and CDR2 YSLEER. The CDR3: CASSQDWTGGWEPQHF. The CDR3, as DNA: TGCGCCAGCAGCCAAGATTGGACAGGGGGCTGGGAGCCCCAGCATTTT.

The count of this clone is one. CDR3 sequence: CASKTGTDQETQYF. The CDR3, as DNA: TGTGCCAGCAAAACCGGGACAGACCAAGAGACCCAGTACTTC. This chain joins TRBV6-5 and TRBJ2-5; 7 positions agree with TRBD1. This CDR3 spans 14 amino acids. Looked up from germline, CDR1 is MNHEY and CDR2 is SVGAGI. V trimming: 7 bases; J trimming: 0 bases; junction bases outside the gene matches: 5.

The CDR3 DNA is TGCGCCAGCAGCCAGGGGGAAACTAGCGGGAGAGATGGTGATACGCAGTATTTT. Translated: CASSQGETSGRDGDTQYF. This rearrangement joins TRBV4-3 to TRBJ2-3; TRBD2 matches 11 bases. V was pared by 3 bases and J by 6 bases, with 14 bases of the junction left unmatched. This CDR3 comprises 18 residues. CDR1 is LGHNA and CDR2 is YSLEER in the germline V gene.